These T cell receptor beta chains were read from a single sample in a study of identifying expanded T cells in peripheral blood. The method was immunoSEQ multiplex PCR; TCRdb's version includes in-frame clones alone and lacks a portion of them. The table has over 80,000 clones, about 86% seen once. Sequences were obtained from blood. These TCRs come from a person aged 18 to 70 in good health. Both conserved end residues are part of each CDR3. The D gene is left open where the match is weak. Clone size is given for some rows only: seen once, a few or many times, or a class if the clone is expanded.

>TRBV2|TRBJ1-2|few|-
TGTGCCAGCAGGATGGAAACAGGATATGGCTACACCTTC
CASRMETGYGYTF
>TRBV6-5|TRBJ2-2|-|TRBD1
TGTGCCAGCAGTTACTCGGGACAGACTACCACCGGGGAGCTGTTTTTT
CASSYSGQTTTGELFF
>TRBV6-5|TRBJ2-7|-|-
TGTGCCAGCAGAACGGCCAATTTATACGAGCAGTACTTC
CASRTANLYEQYF
>TRBV18|TRBJ1-2|-|-
TGTGCCAGCCTCGACACAGGGAATCGGGACTATGGCTACACCTTC
CASLDTGNRDYGYTF
>TRBV30|TRBJ2-5|-|-
TGTGCCTGGAGTGTGGGGGGTTTGAAGACCCAGTACTTC
CAWSVGGLKTQYF
>TRBV9|TRBJ2-3|once|TRBD1
TGTGCCAGCAGCGCCACCGGGACAGTGACAGATACGCAGTATTTT
CASSATGTVTDTQYF
>TRBV5-6|TRBJ2-7|-|-
TGTGCCAGCAGCTTGGTTGGTAGGAGCCACGAGCAGTACTTC
CASSLVGRSHEQYF
>TRBV2|TRBJ2-7|-|-
TGTGCCAGCCTTCACCCGGACAGCCTCGACGAGCAGTACTTC
CASLHPDSLDEQYF
>TRBV5-1|TRBJ2-1|-|TRBD2
TGCGCCAGCAGCTTGGGACTAGCGGAAGGTGAGCAGTTCTTC
CASSLGLAEGEQFF
>TRBV4-1|TRBJ1-2|once|-
TGCGCCAGCAGCCAAGTAGGAGGCAGAGCAGGTGGCTACACCTTC
CASSQVGGRAGGYTF
>TRBV11-3|TRBJ2-3|-|-
TGTGCCAGCAGCCGCGGAGCCACAGATACGCAGTATTTT
CASSRGATDTQYF
>TRBV7-9|TRBJ1-2|-|TRBD1
TGTGCCAGCAGCCGCACAGGGGGAGGATATGGCTACACCTTC
CASSRTGGGYGYTF
>TRBV2|TRBJ2-7|-|-
TGTGCCAGCAGCGACACCTACGAGCAGTACTTC
CASSDTYEQYF
>TRBV7-6|TRBJ2-1|-|-
TGTGCCAGCAGCTTTGGTAGCCGGGAACCCAACAATGAGCAGTTCTTC
CASSFGSREPNNEQFF
>TRBV30|TRBJ2-2|-|-
TGTGCCTGGAAGAGGGAGGCCGGGGAGCTGTTTTTT
CAWKREAGELFF
>TRBV7-2|TRBJ2-7|-|-
TGTGCCAGCAGCTTAGGGTGGGGACTCGAGCAGTACTTC
CASSLGWGLEQYF